This T cell receptor beta chain derives from a study of blood T cell repertoires in COVID-19. Study summary: COVID-19 samples from acute and convalescent phases originated in the United States, Italy and Spain. From T cells, B-cell-depleted T cells, or PBMCs came the material, which was cDNA or gDNA.

The participants were between roughly 18 and 89 years old and came from about two dozen US areas. This CDR3 has 15 amino acids. Deletions cut 0 bases from V and 2 bases from J, with 8 bases between. The germline V gene encodes CDR1 WNHNN and CDR2 SYGVQD (reference sequence). Original processing methods: Researchers report that nucleated cell counts were estimated from reference gene primer amplification. Profiling relied on immunoSEQ multiplex PCR, and the TCRdb table lists in-frame clones only, not all of them. From that table come the V and J calls and clone size; the DNA was used to work out D and trimming. Of over 200,000 clones in the sample, about nine tenths were seen once.

The chain carries TRBV10-1 and TRBJ1-3; possible D gene TRBD1, 5 bases. Sample: PBMCs or T cells enriched from blood (not recorded which). The TCR comes from a young woman with acute COVID-19. CDR3 region: CASSESPGTGNTIYF. The DNA of the CDR3 is TGCGCCAGCAGTGAGTCACCAGGGACTGGAAACACCATATATTTT.